These T cell receptor beta chains were read from a single sample in a study of T cells in localized non-small cell lung cancer. Using immunoSEQ multiplex PCR, the repertoire was profiled, and TCRdb retains in-frame clones only, with some absent. Among roughly 38,000 clones listed, over 70% were seen once. The sample here was peripheral blood, taken before any cancer treatment. Every receptor here comes from a woman aged 40 to 75 with stage I lung adenocarcinoma. The CDR3 runs from the conserved cysteine through the conserved F or W. Size tells how often a clone was seen (once, few, many) or the class of an expanded clone, and some rows leave it out.

j_call,clone_size,v_call,cdr3_aa
TRBJ2-3,-,TRBV10-3,CAISEVTSGSGWTDTQYF
TRBJ2-5,-,TRBV2,CASRRDSQETQYF
TRBJ2-2,-,TRBV15,CATSRAVVAGAGTGELFF
TRBJ2-7,-,TRBV19,CASSKTTLPYEQYF
TRBJ2-1,-,TRBV5-4,CASSSGGGTNNEQFF
TRBJ1-4,-,TRBV30,CAWDRGLDLIF
TRBJ2-2,-,TRBV11-3,CASSAIAGGNTGELFF
TRBJ2-1,-,TRBV27,CASSLGTSGSNEQFF
TRBJ1-2,-,TRBV20-1,CSAEDDGYTF
TRBJ2-3,-,TRBV6-1,CASSDSRGGTDTQYF
TRBJ2-2,-,TRBV4-2,CASSQGSISAGTGELFF
TRBJ2-5,-,TRBV19,CASSPTSGRAHETQYF
TRBJ2-7,-,TRBV28,CASSLGLAGVFEQYF
TRBJ1-1,-,TRBV2,CASSYEGNTEAFF
TRBJ2-2,-,TRBV30,CACYKGADNTGELFF
TRBJ2-5,once,TRBV7-9,CASSPRRWWVGESQETQYF
TRBJ2-3,-,TRBV28,CASSLETSGTDTQYF